Given below is one T cell receptor (beta chain) in context. The data derive from a study of human T cells and chemical hapten exposure. This CDR3 is 13 amino acids long. The V gene's germline CDR1 is DFQATT and CDR2 SNEGSKA (reference sequence). V dropped 5 bases and J dropped 9 bases, with 17 bases sitting between them. The time point is: patch test 2, 6 weeks after DPC sensitization. As for treatment: therapeutic diphenylcyclopropenone sensitization with weekly scalp DPC. Total RNA was isolated from unfractionated whole blood. The library tagged each cDNA molecule with unique molecular identifiers. From the RACE reads, TCRdb called clonotypes with MiXCR, one entry per CDR3 protein. The sample yields around 130,000 distinct CDR3 sequences, approximately 12% seen once.

This clonotype was obtained from a woman between 50 and 59 years old with alopecia areata. Some clones in this sample may be carry-over from other donors' samples. Sample: whole blood, taken in connection with sensitization to the hapten diphenylcyclopropenone (DPC). The chain employs TRBV20-1 and TRBJ2-1; TRBD1 is a possible D gene (7 bases). CDR3 sequence reads: CSADPGGGGEQFF. The CDR3 bases are TGCAGTGCTGACCCAGGAGGGGGCGGTGAGCAGTTCTTC.